Listed below are T cell receptor beta chains from one sample, sequenced in a study of tumor-infiltrating lymphocytes in primary liver carcinoma. TCRdb reprocessed the multiplex PCR reads with MiXCR, giving one entry per CDR3 protein. The table includes under 130,000 distinct CDR3 sequences, about four fifths detected once. Source material: liver tumor tissue from sampling region 3. Receptors originate from a man between 35 and 55 years old with primary liver carcinoma and hepatitis B virus infection. The CDR3 runs from the conserved cysteine through the conserved F or W. A D gene is named only where the DNA matches it firmly. Not every row has a clone size; where given, it reads once, few, many or a size class.

clone_size	d_call	v_call	j_call	cdr3_nt	cdr3_aa
-	TRBD1	TRBV6-5	TRBJ1-1	TGTGCCAGAAGTTATAAGGGGGCTTACGCTGAAGCTTTCTTT	CARSYKGAYAEAFF
-	-	TRBV5-8	TRBJ2-2	TGTGCAAGCAGCTATTCCTTGAACACCGGGAAGCTGTTTTTT	CASSYSLNTGKLFF
-	-	TRBV7-8	TRBJ1-6	TGTACCAGCAGCCCGCAAGGGGACAATTCACCCCTCCACTTT	CTSSPQGDNSPLHF
-	-	TRBV4-3	TRBJ2-1	TGCACCAGCAGCCAGGATCCGGGCCACCGAGATCTTTTCTTC	CTSSQDPGHRDLFF
-	-	TRBV27	TRBJ2-3	TGTGCCAGCAGTTTCCCCGGGGCGGGACAGACAGATACGCAGTATTTT	CASSFPGAGQTDTQYF
-	TRBD1	TRBV29-1	TRBJ1-2	TGCAGTGTCCTCCCTGACAGGGACGTGAATGACTACACCTTC	CSVLPDRDVNDYTF
-	TRBD2	TRBV11-1	TRBJ2-4	TGTATCAGCAGCTTTCCCGGGACTAGGGGGACCAAAAACATTCAGTATTTC	CISSFPGTRGTKNIQYF
once	-	TRBV30	TRBJ2-1	TGTGCCTGGAGTCCCAGCGTGAACAATGAACGGTTCTTC	CAWSPSVNNERFF
-	-	TRBV2	TRBJ1-1	TGTGCCAGGTCAGGAGATATGAACACTGAAGCTTTCTTT	CARSGDMNTEAFF
-	-	TRBV29-1	TRBJ2-1	TGCAGCGTTCTGGTATCGTCCGGGCATGAACAGTTATTC	CSVLVSSGHEQLF
-	-	TRBV7-8	TRBJ2-6	TGTGCCAGCAGCTCTACGGTAACGCGCTCTGGGGCCAGCGTCCTCACTTTC	CASSSTVTRSGASVLTF
-	-	TRBV30	TRBJ1-6	TGTGCCTGGAGTATCTCGGGGCAGTATAATTCACCCCTCCACTTT	CAWSISGQYNSPLHF
-	TRBD2	TRBV7-9	TRBJ2-5	TGTGCAAACAGCTTAGTAGCGGGAGTGGAAACCCAGTACTTC	CANSLVAGVETQYF
-	TRBD1	TRBV4-2	TRBJ2-2	TGTGCCAGCAGCCAAGGGACAGGGGACGCCGGGGAGTTGTTTTTT	CASSQGTGDAGELFF
-	-	TRBV29-1	TRBJ2-7	TGCAGCGTTAGAGAAGGGCCCAACTCCTACGAGCAGTACTTC	CSVREGPNSYEQYF
-	-	TRBV6-2/TRBV6-3	TRBJ1-1	TGTGCTAGCGGGACACGTAACACTGAAGCTCTCTTT	CASGTRNTEALF
few	-	TRBV12-3/TRBV12-4	TRBJ2-2	TGTGCCAACAGTTTATCTTCCACCGGGGAGCTGTTTTTT	CANSLSSTGELFF
-	-	TRBV4-2	TRBJ2-7	TGTGCCATCAGCCAAGAGGCCTACGAGCAGTATTTC	CAISQEAYEQYF
-	TRBD1	TRBV4-2	TRBJ2-1	TGTGTCAGCAGCCAAGGACAGGGAAGCTCCTACAGTGAGCAGTTCTTC	CVSSQGQGSSYSEQFF
medium-sized	-	TRBV29-1	TRBJ1-1	TGCAGCGTTCTTCGGACAGACAGCAACACTGAAGCTTTCTTT	CSVLRTDSNTEAFF
-	-	TRBV20-1	TRBJ2-2	TGCAGTACTAGTCGGGTTAGCGGGAACACCGGGGAGCTGTTTTTT	CSTSRVSGNTGELFF
-	-	TRBV6-2/TRBV6-3	TRBJ1-1	TGTGCCAGCAGTGGGAGGGGGAGTGAAGCTTTCTTT	CASSGRGSEAFF
-	TRBD1	TRBV28	TRBJ2-2	TGTGACAGCAGAAGAGGGGGCACGGGGGAGCTGTTTTTT	CDSRRGGTGELFF
-	-	TRBV5-5	TRBJ2-3	TGTACCAGCAGCTTGTTAGGATCTCCGTCACATACGCAGTATTTT	CTSSLLGSPSHTQYF
-	-	TRBV6-1	TRBJ2-1	TGTGCCAGCAGTTATAGACTAACGGGAGACAATGAGCAGTTCTTC	CASSYRLTGDNEQFF
-	TRBD2	TRBV29-1	TRBJ2-1	TGCAGCATTGACGGGACTAGCGGGAGGGTATGGGAGCAGTTCTTC	CSIDGTSGRVWEQFF
-	-	TRBV7-2	TRBJ2-5	TGTGCCAGCAACACAGGGGCGGGGGTGGAGACCCAGTACTTC	CASNTGAGVETQYF
-	TRBD2	TRBV24-1	TRBJ2-7	TGTGCCACCAGTGATTTGCCTCATGGACTAGCGGGAGGCAATGAGCAGTACTTC	CATSDLPHGLAGGNEQYF
-	TRBD1	TRBV19	TRBJ1-5	TGTGCCAGTACTATATTCTCCGGGACAGGGCGGCTTATGGGCAATCAGCCCCAGCATTTT	CASTIFSGTGRLMGNQPQHF
-	-	TRBV28	TRBJ1-5	TGTGCCAGCAGTTTAGTTAGCCGGGCCCGGAGTCAGCCCCAGCATTTT	CASSLVSRARSQPQHF
few	-	TRBV29-1	TRBJ2-3	TGCGGCGTTGTCCTGGCAAATACGCAGTATTTT	CGVVLANTQYF
-	-	TRBV29-1	TRBJ1-1	TGTAGCGCCGGGGGCCACGGCAAAGCTTTCTTT	CSAGGHGKAFF
-	TRBD1	TRBV12-3/TRBV12-4	TRBJ2-7	TGTGCCAGCAACTTCGGACAGGTGGGGTACGAGGAGTACTTC	CASNFGQVGYEEYF
-	-	TRBV5-4	TRBJ2-3	TGTGCCAGCAGCTTTTTGGGGAGTACGCAGCATTTC	CASSFLGSTQHF
-	TRBD1	TRBV4-3	TRBJ1-6	TGCGCGAGCAGCTCTTGGGACAGGGGAAGGAATTCACCCTTCCACTTT	CASSSWDRGRNSPFHF
-	TRBD1	TRBV5-4	TRBJ2-7	TGTGCCAGCGGCTTGATGGGACAGGATCTCTACGAGCGGTACTTC	CASGLMGQDLYERYF
-	-	TRBV6-2/TRBV6-3	TRBJ2-6	TGTGCCAGCAATACCCTAGCTGGAGGGAACTCTGGGGCCAACGTCCTGACTTTC	CASNTLAGGNSGANVLTF
many	-	TRBV7-9	TRBJ2-1	TGTGCCAGCAGCTCTCGACCCGCCAATGAGCAGTTCTTC	CASSSRPANEQFF
-	-	TRBV4-1	TRBJ1-1	TGCGCCAGCAGCCAAGGGGACGGGGGAAGGGACACTGAAGCTTTCTTT	CASSQGDGGRDTEAFF
-	-	TRBV12-3/TRBV12-4	TRBJ2-1	TGTGCCAGCAGTCCACCCGAGACAGGCCCTTACAATGAGCAATTCTTC	CASSPPETGPYNEQFF